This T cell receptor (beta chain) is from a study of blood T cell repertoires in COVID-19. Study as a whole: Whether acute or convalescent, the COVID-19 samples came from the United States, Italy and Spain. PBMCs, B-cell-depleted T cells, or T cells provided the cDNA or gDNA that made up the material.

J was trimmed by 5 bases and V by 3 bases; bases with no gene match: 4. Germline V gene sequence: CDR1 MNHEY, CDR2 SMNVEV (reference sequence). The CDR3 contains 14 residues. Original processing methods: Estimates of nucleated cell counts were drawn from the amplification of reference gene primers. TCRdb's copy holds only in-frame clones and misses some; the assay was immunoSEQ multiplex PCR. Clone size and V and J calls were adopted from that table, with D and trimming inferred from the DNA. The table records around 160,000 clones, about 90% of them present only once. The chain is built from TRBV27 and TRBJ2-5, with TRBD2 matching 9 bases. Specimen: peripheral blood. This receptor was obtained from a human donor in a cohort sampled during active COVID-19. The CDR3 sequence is CASSLRGGGETQYF. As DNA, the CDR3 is TGTGCCAGCAGTTTGCGGGGGGGCGGGGAGACCCAGTACTTC.